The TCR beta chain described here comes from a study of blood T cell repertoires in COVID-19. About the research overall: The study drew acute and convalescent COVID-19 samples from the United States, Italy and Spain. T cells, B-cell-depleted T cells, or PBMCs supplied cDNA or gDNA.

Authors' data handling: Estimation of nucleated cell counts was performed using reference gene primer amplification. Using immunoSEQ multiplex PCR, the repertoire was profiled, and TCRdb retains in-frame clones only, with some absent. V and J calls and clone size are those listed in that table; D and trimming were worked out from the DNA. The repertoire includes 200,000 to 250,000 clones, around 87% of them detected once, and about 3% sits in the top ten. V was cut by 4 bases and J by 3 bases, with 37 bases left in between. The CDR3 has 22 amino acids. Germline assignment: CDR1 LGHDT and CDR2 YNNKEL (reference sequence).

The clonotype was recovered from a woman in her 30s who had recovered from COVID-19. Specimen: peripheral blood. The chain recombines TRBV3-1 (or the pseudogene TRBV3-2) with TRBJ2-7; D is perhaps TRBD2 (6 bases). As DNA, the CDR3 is TGTGCCAGCAGCCGCACTCGGGCGGGTGTAACGTCCTCCACCGCCGGGAGCTACGAGCAGTACTTC. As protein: CASSRTRAGVTSSTAGSYEQYF.